A single sample is the source of the 9 T cell receptor beta chains below, sequenced in a study of cytomegalovirus exposure and HLA in healthy donors. PCR employed 60 Vbeta and 13 Jbeta primers. Using immunoSEQ multiplex PCR, the repertoire was profiled, and TCRdb retains in-frame clones only, with some absent. The sample includes 200,000 to 250,000 clones, about 80% of them seen just once. The sample consisted of PBMCs. The origin of the receptors is a woman in her thirties or forties in good health and CMV-seronegative.

V usage is TRBV18 and J usage is TRBJ2-5; D uncertain. The CDR3 is 12 amino acids. Germline V gene lookup returns CDR1 KGHSH and CDR2 LQKENI. V was pared by 2 bases and J by 5 bases, with 6 bases between. The CDR3 sequence: CASSPSRETQYF. For the CDR3, the DNA is TGTGCCAGCTCACCATCCCGGGAGACCCAGTACTTC.

This sequence joins TRBV19 and TRBJ2-5, with D tentatively TRBD2 (6 bases). The germline CDR1 and CDR2 sequences are LNHDA and SQIVND (reference sequence). The CDR3 is 15 amino acids. Trimming shortened V by 1 base and J by 5 bases, and 14 bases separated the two germline ends. CDR3 sequence reads: CASSIGTTREETQYF. The CDR3 nucleotides read TGTGCCAGTAGTATAGGCACAACCCGGGAGGAGACCCAGTACTTC.

The rearrangement uses TRBV7-6 and TRBJ2-1; TRBD1 matches at 7 bases. J gave up 4 bases and V 3 bases, and 3 bases lay outside the gene matches. Per the germline V gene, CDR1 is SGHVS and CDR2 is FNYEAQ. The CDR3 extends over 14 amino acids. CDR3 sequence reads: CASSFGQDYNEQFF. In DNA, the CDR3 is TGTGCCAGCAGCTTCGGACAGGATTACAATGAGCAGTTCTTC.

This clone was found once. The V and J genes are TRBV28 and TRBJ1-5; D unresolved. Germline V CDR1 and CDR2: MDHEN, SYDVKM. V was pared by 7 bases and J by 2 bases, with 6 bases between. The CDR3 contains 12 residues. This CDR3 is CASKSGNQPQHF. In DNA form, the CDR3 reads TGTGCCAGCAAATCGGGCAATCAGCCCCAGCATTTT.

Only one count was recorded for this clone. The chain combines TRBV28 with TRBJ1-1; 9 bases line up with TRBD1. The CDR3 covers 14 residues. The junction had 12 bases not matched to a gene; V was cut back by 5 bases and J by 11 bases. Germline V gene data show CDR1 as MDHEN and CDR2 as SYDVKM. The CDR3 DNA is TGTGCCAGCAGTCCACGGGACAGGGCTCCTCGGGCTTTCTTT. This translates into CASSPRDRAPRAFF.

V is TRBV5-1 and J is TRBJ2-5, with 8 bases that match TRBD1. CDR1 and CDR2 (germline): SGHRS, YFSETQ. The V segment lost 3 bases and the J segment 3 bases; nucleotides outside the gene matches: 7. This CDR3 contains 15 residues. CDR3: CASSSGGRLKETQYF. DNA of the CDR3: TGCGCCAGCAGCTCAGGGGGCAGATTAAAAGAGACCCAGTACTTC.

This sequence joins TRBV6-4 and TRBJ1-3; no definite D call. The CDR3 spans 19 residues. Trimming removed 0 bases at V and 0 bases at J, with 18 bases between. Germline CDR1 and CDR2: MRHNA and SNTAGT. In DNA form, the CDR3 reads TGTGCCAGCAGTGACTCTACGACACCCGGGATGGACTCTGGAAACACCATATATTTT. Translating it yields CASSDSTTPGMDSGNTIYF.

CDR3 DNA: TGTGCCAGCAGTGTCCGGGGAACGGGAAACACCATATATTTT. As protein: CASSVRGTGNTIYF. The chain has TRBV2 and TRBJ1-3; D is ambiguous. V was pared by 4 bases and J by 4 bases, with 11 bases between. CDR1 SNHLY and CDR2 FYNNEI come from the germline V gene. The CDR3 consists of 14 residues.

The rearrangement joins TRBV12-5 to TRBJ1-1, with D perhaps matching TRBD1 (5 bases). CDR3 length: 15 residues. Germline CDR1 LGHNT, CDR2 FRNRAP. V dropped 3 bases and J dropped 3 bases, with 14 bases sitting between them. The CDR3 is CASGLSRREDTEAFF. CDR3 bases: TGTGCTAGTGGTTTATCCCGCAGGGAGGACACTGAAGCTTTCTTT.